Presented here are 20 T cell receptor beta chains from one specimen sequenced in a study of shared clonotypes between healthy human individuals. Naive CD8 cells lacked CD45RO, underwent positive selection for CCR7 and left out terminally differentiated effector memory CD45RA+ cells. Some clones are missing from TCRdb's copy, which holds only in-frame ones; the method was immunoSEQ multiplex PCR. The sample yields about 2.2 million clones, around 93% seen once. The sample was naive CD8+ T cells from PBMCs. These receptors were obtained from a man aged 18 to 29 in good health. Some clones in this sample may be carry-over from other donors' samples.

The chain employs TRBV13 and TRBJ2-5; D is possibly TRBD2 (5 bases). In germline, CDR1 is PRHDT, CDR2 FYEKMQ (reference sequence). There are 14 residues in the CDR3. The V gene lost 1 base and the J gene lost 0 bases, with 6 bases spanning the gap. CDR3 protein: CASSLAGNQETQYF. The CDR3 DNA reads as TGTGCCAGCAGCTTAGCGGGGAACCAAGAGACCCAGTACTTC.

The rearrangement uses TRBV29-1 and TRBJ2-1; 7 bases fit TRBD2. With 5 bases clipped from V and 0 bases from J, the junction kept 4 bases outside the gene matches. The length of the CDR3 is 14 residues. Germline V gives CDR1 SQVTM, CDR2 ANQGSEA. CDR3 residues: CSVRLANSYNEQFF. As DNA, the CDR3 is TGCAGCGTTCGACTAGCCAACTCCTACAATGAGCAGTTCTTC.

The chain recombines TRBV29-1 with TRBJ2-7; 8 nucleotides align to TRBD1. CDR3 length: 13 amino acids. V dropped 4 bases and J dropped 0; count of bases not matched to a gene: 2. CDR1 SQVTM and CDR2 ANQGSEA come from the germline V gene. The CDR3 is CSVGDRISYEQYF. The CDR3 nucleotides read TGCAGCGTTGGGGACAGGATCTCCTACGAGCAGTACTTC.

This clone is a singleton in its sample. The chain uses TRBV9 and TRBJ2-1; 11 bases map to TRBD2. J lost 6 bases, V lost 3 bases, and 8 bases had no gene match. The V gene's germline CDR1 is SGDLS and CDR2 YYNGEE. This CDR3 is built from 16 residues. For the CDR3, the DNA is TGTGCCAGCAGCGGACCCCTAGCGGGAGGCATCAATGAGCAGTTCTTC. Translation: CASSGPLAGGINEQFF.

This clone was recorded once. The CDR3 coding sequence is TGTGCCAGAAGCTTGCCCAGGGGGCAGTACTTC. Translating it yields CARSLPRGQYF. The chain couples TRBV5-3 to TRBJ2-7; weak D call: TRBD1 (6 bases). TRBV5-3 is treated as an ORF (open reading frame) with a function not yet certain. V gave up 1 base and J gave up 9 bases, with 8 bases separating them. The CDR3 has 11 residues.

The chain joins TRBV28 to TRBJ1-5; D is unclear. This CDR3 spans 13 amino acids. CDR1 is MDHEN and CDR2 is SYDVKM in the germline V gene. Trimming removed 7 bases from V and 4 bases from J, with 11 bases in between. CDR3 DNA sequence: TGTGCCAGCACCCTGGGAGGGAATCAGCCCCAGCATTTT. Translating gives CASTLGGNQPQHF.

CDR3 amino acids: CASSFHPAGNEQFF. In DNA form, the CDR3 reads TGTGCCAGCAGTTTCCACCCCGCTGGCAATGAGCAGTTCTTC. This rearrangement joins TRBV28 to TRBJ2-1; D is uncertain. This CDR3 region has 14 residues. The ends were cut back, 3 bases at V and 6 bases at J, with 12 bases in the middle. Germline values: CDR1 MDHEN, CDR2 SYDVKM.

This clone has only one observation. The genes are TRBV30 and TRBJ1-2, with D possibly being TRBD1 (5 bases). From germline, CDR1 is GTSNPN and CDR2 SVGIG (reference sequence). The CDR3 has 13 amino acids. Trimming left V 4 bases short and J 8 bases short, with 17 bases between. The CDR3 DNA is TGTGCCTGGAAATTGGGGGTGGTTTGGGGCTACACCTTC. This sequence encodes CAWKLGVVWGYTF.

This clone occurred once. The V and J genes are TRBV6-1 and TRBJ1-1; perhaps TRBD1 as D (5 bases). The CDR3 is 14 amino acids. Looked up from germline, CDR1 is MNHNS and CDR2 is SASEGT. V was clipped by 6 bases and J by 6 bases, with 17 bases between them. The CDR3 sequence: CASSFSPRDAEAFF. CDR3 nucleotides: TGTGCCAGCAGCTTCTCCCCGCGGGACGCTGAAGCTTTCTTT.

To note about this clone: The same CDR3 is also encoded by other DNA sequences in this sample. CDR3: CASSFGLAGGSTDTQYF. CDR3 nucleotide sequence: TGTGCCAGCAGTTTTGGACTAGCGGGAGGTTCAACGGATACGCAGTATTTT. The genes are TRBV27 and TRBJ2-3; 14 nucleotides line up with TRBD2. CDR3 length equals 17 residues. The V and J ends lost 3 bases and 6 bases, in that order; junction bases with no gene match: 8. CDR1 and CDR2 (germline): MNHEY, SMNVEV (reference sequence).

V gene TRBV15 combines with J gene TRBJ2-1, with D hard to call. Germline V gene sequence: CDR1 LNHNV, CDR2 YYDKDF (reference sequence). The V end lost 1 base, the J end lost 5 bases, and 18 bases lay between the germline ends. This CDR3 region has 17 residues. The DNA of the CDR3 is TGTGCCACCAGCAGAGGTGGGCCCCCACACGGCCACAATGAGCAGTTCTTC. Translation gives CATSRGGPPHGHNEQFF.

The J gene is TRBJ2-7, the V gene TRBV18; TRBD2 agrees at 11 bases. The junction had 10 bases not matched to a gene; V was cut back by 6 bases and J by 6 bases. CDR3 length: 15 amino acids. CDR1 is KGHSH and CDR2 is LQKENI in the germline V gene. The CDR3 region has the DNA TGTGCCAGCTCCCAAACTAGCGGGAGTCTGGGCGAGCAGTACTTC. Its protein product is CASSQTSGSLGEQYF.

The chain uses TRBV29-1 and TRBJ2-1; the D gene is possibly TRBD1 (5 bases). The V end lost 6 bases, the J end lost 0 bases, and 9 bases lay between the germline ends. The CDR3 is 13 amino acids. CDR1 SQVTM and CDR2 ANQGSEA come from the germline V gene. The CDR3 region has the DNA TGCAGCGTCCAGGGTGGCTCCTACAATGAGCAGTTCTTC. Translation: CSVQGGSYNEQFF.

The chain recombines TRBV4-3 with TRBJ2-1; 13 nucleotides agree with TRBD2. Germline CDR1 LGHNA, CDR2 YSLEER. The J segment lost 8 bases and the V segment lost 4 bases, leaving 2 bases of the junction unmatched. The CDR3 runs to 14 residues. CDR3 region: CASSPGLAGYEQFF. DNA of the CDR3: TGCGCCAGCAGCCCGGGACTAGCGGGATATGAGCAGTTCTTC.

The V call is TRBV27, the J call TRBJ1-1; no clear D. V shed 4 bases and J shed 1 base, with 7 bases lying between them. Germline values: CDR1 MNHEY, CDR2 SMNVEV (reference sequence). This CDR3 has 13 amino acids. The CDR3 spells CASSSSRNTEAFF. The CDR3 region has the DNA TGTGCCAGCAGTTCTAGTAGGAACACTGAAGCTTTCTTT.

The chain joins TRBV4-3 to TRBJ2-1; 13 bases agree with TRBD2. The V segment lost 1 base and the J segment 7 bases; nucleotides outside the gene matches: 10. The CDR3 contains 18 residues. The germline V gene has CDR1 LGHNA and CDR2 YSLEER. The CDR3: CASSQGGMWTSGSNEQFF. The CDR3 DNA is TGCGCCAGCAGCCAAGGAGGGATGTGGACTAGCGGGAGTAATGAGCAGTTCTTC.

V and J are TRBV9 and TRBJ2-1, with 10 bases that match TRBD2. This CDR3 comprises 18 residues. The V segment lost 7 bases and the J segment 0 bases; nucleotides outside the gene matches: 13. Germline-derived CDR1 and CDR2 are SGDLS and YYNGEE. CDR3 nucleotides: TGTGCCAGCTCGCGGACTAGCGGCCCGGACAGCTCCTACAATGAGCAGTTCTTC. Residues: CASSRTSGPDSSYNEQFF.

The chain links TRBV4-3 to TRBJ1-4; D remains unclear. V lost 5 bases and J 8 bases, leaving 18 bases between the germline ends. There are 15 residues in the CDR3. Germline lookup yields CDR1 LGHNA and CDR2 YSLEER. The CDR3 region has the DNA TGCGCCAGCAGCGGTCTGGAGGGTGAAGGCGAAAAACTGTTTTTT. Translated, it gives CASSGLEGEGEKLFF.

The rearrangement links TRBV7-8 to TRBJ2-7; D not certain. The V and J ends lost 3 bases and 2 bases respectively, with 14 bases between them. This CDR3 has 15 amino acids. CDR1 SGHVS and CDR2 FQNEAQ come from the germline V gene. The CDR3 DNA reads TGTGCCAGCAGCTTTCACCCGGGTGGGACCTACGAGCAGTACTTC. It yields the protein CASSFHPGGTYEQYF.

Note on this clone: Other DNA sequences in this sample translate to the same CDR3. This sequence joins TRBV5-6 and TRBJ2-7; the D is unclear. Trimming pared 2 bases from V and 6 bases from J, leaving 9 bases between. This CDR3 has 12 residues. Germline lookup yields CDR1 SGHDT and CDR2 YYEEEE. This CDR3 reads CASSLGALEQYF. The CDR3 DNA reads TGTGCCAGCAGCTTAGGAGCTCTCGAGCAGTACTTC.